This is a list of T cell receptor beta chains from one sample in a study of OX40 agonist ivuxolimab in advanced cancers. Sequencing was performed with immunoSEQ multiplex PCR; in TCRdb, only in-frame clones are kept and a portion is missing. The table has 15,000 to 20,000 clones, 80% to 90% seen once; the top ten hold roughly 29%. Specimen: CD4+ or CD8+ T cells sorted from blood, collected in a trial of the OX40 agonist ivuxolimab. The receptors derive from an adult with an advanced solid tumor such as melanoma, head and neck, liver or kidney cancer. Each CDR3 is given with its conserved first and last residue. D genes are given only for firm matches. Clone size is given for some rows only: seen once, a few or many times, or a class if the clone is expanded.

TRBV29-1	TRBD2	TRBJ2-7	NA	TGCAGCGGTCGCCTAGCGGGAACCTACGAGCAGTACTTC	CSGRLAGTYEQYF
TRBV5-8	TRBD2	TRBJ2-1	NA	TGTGCCAGCAGCCCGGGTGCTAGCGGGCCTAATGAGCAGTTCTTC	CASSPGASGPNEQFF
TRBV5-4	TRBD1	TRBJ1-2	NA	TGTGCCAGCAGCAGCAGCCGGGACAGCCTCTATGGCTACACCTTC	CASSSSRDSLYGYTF
TRBV9	TRBD2	TRBJ2-7	NA	TGTGCCAGCAGCGTTTCCGGGACTAGCGGATACGAGCAGTACTTC	CASSVSGTSGYEQYF
TRBV11-3	NA	TRBJ1-1	NA	TGTGCCAGCAGCTCCTGGGGGGGCAGCAGCTTCCCTGAAGCTTTCTTT	CASSSWGGSSFPEAFF
TRBV6-4	TRBD1	TRBJ1-1	NA	TGTGCCAGCAGTGACTCGATGGCCACAGGGGGACGGGAAGCTTTCTTT	CASSDSMATGGREAFF
TRBV27	TRBD2	TRBJ2-5	NA	TGTGCCAGCCGCTTTTGGACTAGCGGGAGATCGACGAAGACCCAGTACTTC	CASRFWTSGRSTKTQYF
TRBV29-1	NA	TRBJ1-1	NA	TGCAGCGGGGGGGACATCGGGAGAACTGAAGCTTTCTTT	CSGGDIGRTEAFF
TRBV10-3	NA	TRBJ2-7	NA	TGTGCCATGGGATTGGGCCCGGGACTTAACCTTCGGCAGTACTTC	CAMGLGPGLNLRQYF
TRBV27	NA	TRBJ2-3	NA	TGTGCCAGCAGTTTATTCACCACAGATACGCAGTATTTT	CASSLFTTDTQYF
TRBV19	NA	TRBJ2-7	NA	TGTGCCAGTAGTGCGACAGTTCTCTACGAGCAGTACTTC	CASSATVLYEQYF
TRBV30	NA	TRBJ2-7	NA	TGTGCCTGGAGGGAAGCCTCCTACGAGCAGTACTTC	CAWREASYEQYF
TRBV7-6	TRBD2	TRBJ2-5	NA	TGTGCCAGCAGCCTGGGGGAGGGCCGGCTCGAGACCCAGTACTTC	CASSLGEGRLETQYF
TRBV6-8	NA	TRBJ2-7	NA	TGTGCCAGCAGTTACTCCGTCTACGAGCAGTACTTC	CASSYSVYEQYF
TRBV28	NA	TRBJ2-1	NA	TGTGCCAGCAGGCCGTCAGGGGACAATGAGCAGTTCTTC	CASRPSGDNEQFF
TRBV5-5	NA	TRBJ1-5	NA	TGTGCCAGCAGCCGGGCCTTCTCCAATCAGCCCCAGCATTTT	CASSRAFSNQPQHF
TRBV7-6	NA	TRBJ2-6	few	TGTGCCAGCAGCTTAACGAGCTCTGGGGCCAACGTCCTGACTTTC	CASSLTSSGANVLTF
TRBV25-1	NA	TRBJ1-1	NA	TGTGCCAGCAGCGCCTCTCCTTACGAGTGGAACACTGAAGCTTTCTTT	CASSASPYEWNTEAFF
TRBV7-8	TRBD2	TRBJ2-7	NA	TGTGCCAGCAGCATGCCCGGGACTAGCGGGGACCACGAGCAGTACTTC	CASSMPGTSGDHEQYF
TRBV27	NA	TRBJ2-7	NA	TGTGCCAGCAGTTCGGCCTACGAGCAGTACTTC	CASSSAYEQYF
TRBV4-1	NA	TRBJ2-3	NA	TGCGCCAGCAGCCAAGATTTTTCGGGAGAGCGCACAGATACGCAGTATTTT	CASSQDFSGERTDTQYF
TRBV4-1	NA	TRBJ2-7	NA	TGCGCCAGCAGCCAAAACAGCTACGAGCAGTACTTC	CASSQNSYEQYF
TRBV30	TRBD1	TRBJ2-2	NA	TGTGCCTGGACGACAGGGGACACCGGGGAGCTGTTTTTT	CAWTTGDTGELFF
TRBV28	NA	TRBJ1-1	NA	TGTGCCAGCGGGGGAGAGGAGAGGGCCTACACTGAAGCTTTCTTT	CASGGEERAYTEAFF
TRBV11-2	TRBD2	TRBJ2-1	NA	TGTGCCAGCAGCTTAGGGCCGGGACTAGCTTACAATGAGCAGTTCTTC	CASSLGPGLAYNEQFF
TRBV7-8	NA	TRBJ1-3	NA	TGTGCCAGCAGCTTAGTTGGTAACTCTGGAAACACCATATATTTT	CASSLVGNSGNTIYF
TRBV29-1	TRBD2	TRBJ2-1	NA	TGCAGCGGGGGACTAGGTAATGAGCAGTTCTTC	CSGGLGNEQFF
TRBV14	TRBD2	TRBJ2-5	NA	TGTGCCAGCAGCCAAGGCCTAGCGGGAGTTAGGCAAGAGACCCAGTACTTC	CASSQGLAGVRQETQYF
TRBV4-1	NA	TRBJ1-1	NA	TGCGCCAGCAGCTCGCTGACCCAAGGGAACACTGAAGCTTTCTTT	CASSSLTQGNTEAFF
TRBV4-2	TRBD2	TRBJ2-1	NA	TGTGCCAGCAGCCAAGATGGCCTAGCGGCCAACAATGAGCAGTTCTTC	CASSQDGLAANNEQFF
TRBV19	NA	TRBJ2-7	few	TGTGCCAGTACTTCAACGGAGGGGGGGGAGCAGTTATCCTACGAGCAGTACTTC	CASTSTEGGEQLSYEQYF
TRBV2	TRBD1	TRBJ2-1	NA	TGTGCCAGCAGGAGGACAGGGAACTACAATGAGCAGTTCTTC	CASRRTGNYNEQFF
TRBV7-9	TRBD2	TRBJ2-5	NA	TGTGCCAGCAGCTTACCGACTAGCGGGAGGGCCCCCGGCCCCCACTTC	CASSLPTSGRAPGPHF
TRBV10-3	NA	TRBJ2-7	NA	TGTGCCATCAGTGAGCCTGAGGGGGGGTCCTACGAGCAGTACTTC	CAISEPEGGSYEQYF
TRBV6-5	NA	TRBJ2-1	once	TGTGCCAGCCAGACTCCCAATGAGCAGTTCTTC	CASQTPNEQFF
TRBV4-1	NA	TRBJ1-1	NA	TGCGCCAGCAGCCAAGAGTTGGGGGCGGGAATGAACACTGAAGCTTTCTTT	CASSQELGAGMNTEAFF
TRBV4-3	TRBD2	TRBJ2-7	once	TGCGCCAGCAGCCCGGGGACTAGCTCCTACGAGCAGTACTTC	CASSPGTSSYEQYF
TRBV9	TRBD2	TRBJ2-3	few	TGTGCCAGCAGCGTAGGAGCGGGAGTTGGCACAGATACGCAGTATTTT	CASSVGAGVGTDTQYF
TRBV27	NA	TRBJ2-2	once	TGTGCCAGCAGTTTTATCCGTGGCTCATCGAACACCGGGGAGCTGTTTTTT	CASSFIRGSSNTGELFF
TRBV5-4	NA	TRBJ1-2	NA	TGTGCCAGCAGCTTGGGACAAGCTAACTATGGCTACACCTTC	CASSLGQANYGYTF
TRBV15	NA	TRBJ2-6	NA	TGTGCCACCCTGGGGACCCACGGCTCTCTCTCTGGGGCCAACGTCCTGACTTTC	CATLGTHGSLSGANVLTF
TRBV28	NA	TRBJ1-1	NA	TGTGCCAGCAGTTTCAGATTGACAGGTATCACTGAAGCTTTCTTT	CASSFRLTGITEAFF
TRBV19	NA	TRBJ2-1	NA	TGTGCCAGTAGTATCCGACTAAGATCCGAGGGGGAGGGGGACGACAATGAGCAGTTCTTC	CASSIRLRSEGEGDDNEQFF
TRBV6-1	TRBD2	TRBJ2-7	NA	TGTGCCAGCAGTGCCCCCCTAGCGGGGGGGGCCTACGAGCAGTACTTC	CASSAPLAGGAYEQYF
TRBV27	NA	TRBJ2-7	NA	TGTGCCAGCAGTCCTTCACTCTACGAGCAGTACTTC	CASSPSLYEQYF
TRBV7-9	NA	TRBJ2-1	NA	TGTGCCAGCAGCCGGTCGGGTGAGCAGTTCTTC	CASSRSGEQFF
TRBV7-9	TRBD2	TRBJ2-3	NA	TGTGCCAGCAGCTCCCGAGGACTAGCGGATACGCAGTATTTT	CASSSRGLADTQYF
TRBV13	NA	TRBJ2-5	once	TGTGCCAGCAGCTTCGGAGAGACCCAGTACTTC	CASSFGETQYF
TRBV4-1	NA	TRBJ2-7	NA	TGCGCCAGCAGCCCAGACGGGGACGAGCAGTACTTC	CASSPDGDEQYF
TRBV7-7	NA	TRBJ2-7	NA	TGTGCTAGCAGCTTAGGCCAGGGAATCTACGAGCAGTACTTC	CASSLGQGIYEQYF
TRBV11-3	TRBD1	TRBJ1-1	NA	TGTGCCAGCAGCGAAAGGTGGGACAGGGTGAACACTGAAGCTTTCTTT	CASSERWDRVNTEAFF
TRBV6-5	NA	TRBJ2-1	NA	TGTGCCAGCAGTTACTCAGACGGGAGCTTCAATGAGCAGTTCTTC	CASSYSDGSFNEQFF
TRBV5-6	NA	TRBJ1-1	NA	TGTGCCAGCAGCCTATCGGCCCCGAACACTGAAGCTTTCTTT	CASSLSAPNTEAFF
TRBV29-1	NA	TRBJ1-2	NA	TGCAGCGTTGGGGATGGAGGGGTCTATGGCTACACCTTC	CSVGDGGVYGYTF
TRBV7-3	TRBD2	TRBJ2-2	NA	TGTGCCAGCAGCTCCCCGGGGAGGGGCGGGGAGCTGTTTTTT	CASSSPGRGGELFF